This T cell receptor (beta chain) emerged from a study of cytomegalovirus exposure and HLA in healthy donors. Study-wide results and limits: By a later analysis, the bulk of CMV-associated TCR beta chains appeared HLA-restricted. Altogether, 164 TCR beta chains were recorded as cytomegalovirus-associated. Most sequenced TCRs were rare (though some public TCRs occurred in many donors).

To note about this clone: Its antigen is not known.

Trimming cost V 5 bases and J 4 bases, with 12 bases left between them. CDR3 length equals 13 residues. CDR1 and CDR2 from the germline V gene are LNHDA and SQIVND (reference sequence). The PCR ran on 60 Vbeta and 13 Jbeta primers. Generated by immunoSEQ multiplex PCR, the TCRdb table keeps only in-frame clones and is missing some. The sample shows under 250,000 clones, approximately 84% of them seen only once. Sequences were obtained from PBMCs. The TCR comes from a girl aged 2 to 9 in good health and CMV-seronegative. This chain joins TRBV19 and TRBJ2-7, with TRBD1 as a possible D gene (6 bases). The CDR3 DNA reads as TGTGCCAGTAGTGGGGGACACGGTTACGAGCAGTACTTC. It is translated as CASSGGHGYEQYF.